Listed here are 6 T cell receptor beta chains from one sample, sequenced in a study of cytomegalovirus exposure and HLA in healthy donors. Primers for the PCR totalled 60 Vbeta and 13 Jbeta. Sequencing used immunoSEQ multiplex PCR; TCRdb keeps in-frame clones, though not all of them. Seen here are 90,000 or so clones, roughly 82% observed once, and the top ten hold approximately 3.6%. Specimen: PBMCs. The receptors here all came from a man aged 25-40 years in good health and CMV-seropositive.

V and J are TRBV29-1 and TRBJ1-5; a weak D match, TRBD1 (6 bases). Trimming took off 7 bases at V and 3 bases at J, with 13 bases between the two ends. This CDR3 spans 13 amino acids. Germline V CDR1 and CDR2: SQVTM, ANQGSEA. CDR3 DNA sequence: TGCAGCGCCGCCCGGGACACCAATCAGCCCCAGCATTTT. Amino acid sequence: CSAARDTNQPQHF.

The CDR3 reads CSVGGTPRETQYF. The CDR3 nucleotides are TGCAGCGTGGGAGGGACACCGAGGGAGACCCAGTACTTC. The chain is built from TRBV29-1 and TRBJ2-5, with D perhaps TRBD2 (7 bases). Looked up from germline, CDR1 is SQVTM and CDR2 is ANQGSEA. Trimming shortened V by 6 bases and J by 5 bases, and 16 bases separated the two germline ends. The CDR3 runs 13 residues.

V gene TRBV5-5 combines with J gene TRBJ2-1; 12 nucleotides line up with TRBD2. Germline-derived CDR1 and CDR2 are SGHKS and YYEKEE (reference sequence). The CDR3 length is 16 residues. V was clipped by 2 bases and J by 6 bases; unmatched bases: 6. The CDR3 nucleotides read TGTGCCAGCAGCTTCCTAGCGGGAGGGCCTGGCAATGAGCAGTTCTTC. This encodes CASSFLAGGPGNEQFF.

This clone was detected only once. The V and J genes are TRBV28 and TRBJ2-7; 8 positions match TRBD2. Germline V gene data show CDR1 as MDHEN and CDR2 as SYDVKM. J was trimmed by 2 bases and V by 3 bases; bases with no gene match: 3. The CDR3 runs to 14 residues. The CDR3 DNA follows: TGTGCCAGCAGTTTGACTAGCGTGACCTACGAGCAGTACTTC. Translation: CASSLTSVTYEQYF.

This clone was counted a few times. The chain uses TRBV15 and TRBJ1-5, with a possible D match to TRBD1 (6 bases). V dropped 0 bases and J dropped 1 base, with 10 bases sitting between them. The CDR3 sequence is 16 residues long. The germline CDR1 and CDR2 sequences are LNHNV and YYDKDF (reference sequence). CDR3 amino acids: CATSRDRRGSNQPQHF. CDR3 in DNA: TGTGCCACCAGCAGAGATCGCAGGGGAAGCAATCAGCCCCAGCATTTT.

The chain joins TRBV15 to TRBJ1-2; 10 nucleotides agree with TRBD1. Germline trimming cut 0 bases from V and 5 bases from J; bases unmatched to any gene: 6. CDR1 is LNHNV, CDR2 YYDKDF, per germline (reference sequence). The CDR3 is made up of 16 amino acids. CDR3 in DNA: TGTGCCACCAGCAGAGAATCGACAGGGGGCGGGTATGGCTACACCTTC. Its translation is CATSRESTGGGYGYTF.